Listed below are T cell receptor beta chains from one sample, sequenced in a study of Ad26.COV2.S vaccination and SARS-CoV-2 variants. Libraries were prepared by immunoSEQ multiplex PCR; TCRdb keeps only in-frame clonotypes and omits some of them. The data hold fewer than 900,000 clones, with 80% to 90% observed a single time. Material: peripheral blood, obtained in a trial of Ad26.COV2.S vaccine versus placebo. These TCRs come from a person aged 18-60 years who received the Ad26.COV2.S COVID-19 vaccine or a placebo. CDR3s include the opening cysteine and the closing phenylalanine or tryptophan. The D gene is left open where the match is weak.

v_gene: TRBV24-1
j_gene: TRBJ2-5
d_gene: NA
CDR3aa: CATSDAATTQETQYF

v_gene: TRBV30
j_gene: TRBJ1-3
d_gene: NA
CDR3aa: CALDLSGNTIYF

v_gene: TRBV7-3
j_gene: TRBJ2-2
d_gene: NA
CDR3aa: CASSPGQTNTGELFF

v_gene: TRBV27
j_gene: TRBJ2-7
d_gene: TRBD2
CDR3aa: CASSLWGGGSSYEQYF

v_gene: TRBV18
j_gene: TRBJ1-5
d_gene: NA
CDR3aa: CASSPTPSEGNQPQHF

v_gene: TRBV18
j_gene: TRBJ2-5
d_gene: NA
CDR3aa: CASTQERTQYF

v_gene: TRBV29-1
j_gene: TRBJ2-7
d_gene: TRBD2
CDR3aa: CSVGSGRAYEQYF

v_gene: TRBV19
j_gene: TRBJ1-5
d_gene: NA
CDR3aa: CASSIRGGLEPQHF

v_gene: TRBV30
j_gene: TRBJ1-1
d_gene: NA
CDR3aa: CAWSVLRTVNTEAFF

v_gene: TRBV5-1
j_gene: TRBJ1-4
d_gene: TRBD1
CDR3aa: CASSSLPGQPNEKLFF

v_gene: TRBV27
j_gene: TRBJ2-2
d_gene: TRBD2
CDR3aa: CASSSTSGPGLFF

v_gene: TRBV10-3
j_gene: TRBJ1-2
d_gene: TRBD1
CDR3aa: CAIGRQGVGGYTF

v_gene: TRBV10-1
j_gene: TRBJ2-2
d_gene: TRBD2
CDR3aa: CASSESGLGPTSNTGELFF

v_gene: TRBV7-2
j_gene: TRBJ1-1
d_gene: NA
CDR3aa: CASSLRAPMEAFF

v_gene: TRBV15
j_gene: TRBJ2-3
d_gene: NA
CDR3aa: CATSRETGGDTQYF

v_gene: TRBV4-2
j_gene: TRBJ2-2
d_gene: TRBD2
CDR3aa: CASSQRGGGDTGELFF

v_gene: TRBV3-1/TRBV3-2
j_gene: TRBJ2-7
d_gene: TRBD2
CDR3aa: CASKNSGDSYEQYF

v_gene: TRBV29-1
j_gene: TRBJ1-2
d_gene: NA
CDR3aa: CSVWTEKGYGYTF

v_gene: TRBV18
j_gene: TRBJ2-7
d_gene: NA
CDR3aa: CASSPGGGTYEQYF

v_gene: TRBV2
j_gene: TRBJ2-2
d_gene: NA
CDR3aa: CASLGNGGSGELFF

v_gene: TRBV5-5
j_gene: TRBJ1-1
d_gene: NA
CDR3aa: CASSLGGGIEAFF

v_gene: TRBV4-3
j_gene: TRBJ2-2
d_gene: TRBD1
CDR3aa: CASSQRTGGADTGELFF

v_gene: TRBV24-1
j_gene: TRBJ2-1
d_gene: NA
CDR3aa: CATASGSSYNEQFF

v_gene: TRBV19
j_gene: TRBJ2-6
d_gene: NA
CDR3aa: CASSPTGANVLTF

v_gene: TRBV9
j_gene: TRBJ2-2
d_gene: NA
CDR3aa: CASSVAIGRNTGELFF

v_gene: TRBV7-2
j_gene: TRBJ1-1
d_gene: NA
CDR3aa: CASSLSPGVGEAFF

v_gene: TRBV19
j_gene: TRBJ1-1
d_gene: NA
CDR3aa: CASSISATPNTEAFF

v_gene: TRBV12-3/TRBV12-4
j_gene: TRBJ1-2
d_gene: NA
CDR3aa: CASSKQVTRGYTF

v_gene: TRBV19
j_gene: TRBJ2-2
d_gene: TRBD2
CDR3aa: CASSPLAGGNTGELFF

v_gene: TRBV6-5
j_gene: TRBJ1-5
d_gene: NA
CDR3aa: CASSYSWRDQPQHF

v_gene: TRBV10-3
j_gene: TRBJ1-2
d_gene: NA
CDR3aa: CAITGDRNYGYTF

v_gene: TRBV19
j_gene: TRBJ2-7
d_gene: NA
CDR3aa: CASSITGQRGQYF

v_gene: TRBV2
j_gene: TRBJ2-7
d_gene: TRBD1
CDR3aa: CASRATGGGYEQYF

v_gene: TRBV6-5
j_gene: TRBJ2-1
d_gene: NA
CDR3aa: CASTARNNNEQFF

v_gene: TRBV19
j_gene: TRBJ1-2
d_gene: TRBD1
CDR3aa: CASRGWDSHGYTF

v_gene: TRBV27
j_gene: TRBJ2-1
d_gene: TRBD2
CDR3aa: CASRTSAEQFF